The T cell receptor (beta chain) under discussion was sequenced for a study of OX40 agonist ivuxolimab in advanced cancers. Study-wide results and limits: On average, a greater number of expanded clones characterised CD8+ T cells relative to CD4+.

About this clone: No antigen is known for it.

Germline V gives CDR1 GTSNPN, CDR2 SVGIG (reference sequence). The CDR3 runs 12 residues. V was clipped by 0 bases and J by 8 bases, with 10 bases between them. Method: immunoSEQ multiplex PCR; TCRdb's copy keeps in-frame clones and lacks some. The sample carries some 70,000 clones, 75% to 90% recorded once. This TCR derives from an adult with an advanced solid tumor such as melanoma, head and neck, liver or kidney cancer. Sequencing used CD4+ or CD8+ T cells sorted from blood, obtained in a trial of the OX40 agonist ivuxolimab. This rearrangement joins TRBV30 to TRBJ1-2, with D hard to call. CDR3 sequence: CAWSVTGKGYTF. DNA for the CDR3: TGTGCCTGGAGTGTAACGGGAAAAGGCTACACCTTC.